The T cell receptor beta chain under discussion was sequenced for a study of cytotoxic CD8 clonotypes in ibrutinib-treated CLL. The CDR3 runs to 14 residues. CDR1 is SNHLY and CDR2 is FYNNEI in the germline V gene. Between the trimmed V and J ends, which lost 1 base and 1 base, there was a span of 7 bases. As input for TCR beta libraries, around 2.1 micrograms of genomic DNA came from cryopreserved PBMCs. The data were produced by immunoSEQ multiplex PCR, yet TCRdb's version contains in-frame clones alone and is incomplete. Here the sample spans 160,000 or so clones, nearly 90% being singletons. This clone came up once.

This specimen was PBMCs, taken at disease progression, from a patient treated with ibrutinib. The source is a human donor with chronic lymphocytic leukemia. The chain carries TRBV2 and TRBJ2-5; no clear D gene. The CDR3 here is CASSEERFQETQYF. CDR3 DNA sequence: TGTGCCAGCAGTGAAGAACGGTTCCAAGAGACCCAGTACTTC.